This paragraph reports one T cell receptor beta chain. Sequencing used immunoSEQ multiplex PCR; TCRdb keeps in-frame clones, though not all of them. The repertoire holds 360,000 or so clones, with 75% to 90% as singletons. Participants were aged about 18 to 90 years from around 25 US areas. Cohorts were determined from participant-reported clinical history. Recovered Cohort 3 donors showed two negative PCRs, clearance, or symptom resolution. This sample was included in a study of blood T cell repertoires in COVID-19. V was pared by 1 base and J by 8 bases, with 9 bases of the junction left unmatched. The CDR3 has 18 amino acids. The germline V gene has CDR1 SGHTA and CDR2 FQGNSA.

The specimen sequenced was PBMCs or T cells enriched from blood (not recorded which). The clonotype originates from a woman between 50 and 59 years old who had recovered from COVID-19. This chain connects TRBV7-2 to TRBJ1-6, with 12 nucleotides matching TRBD1. Here the CDR3 reads CASSLVDGTGGAYSPLHF. For the CDR3, the DNA is TGTGCCAGCAGCTTAGTCGATGGGACAGGGGGCGCGTATTCACCCCTCCACTTT.